Shown below are 23 T cell receptor beta chains from a single sample sequenced in a study of CXCR3-negative and CXCR3-positive naive CD8 T cells. UMI-labeled 5' RACE yielded the TRB cDNA libraries. TCRdb reprocessed the 5' RACE reads and stores each CDR3 protein as one record, lacking DNA. The sample has 84,000 or so distinct CDR3 sequences. The sample was naive CXCR3- CD8+ T cells from blood. Subset noted: CD45RO-CCR7+CD27+CD95- naive CD8+ T cells lacking CXCR3 (TNR3-). The receptors come from a human donor in good health. Some clones in this sample may be carry-over from other donors' samples.

The chain uses TRBV6-2 or TRBV6-3 and TRBJ2-2. The CDR3 runs 15 residues. The germline V gene encodes CDR1 MNHEY and CDR2 SVGEGT. CDR3 sequence: CASSYSLGNTGELFF.

This chain uses TRBV29-1 with TRBJ1-1. The germline V gene has CDR1 SQVTM and CDR2 ANQGSEA. The CDR3 covers 16 residues. CDR3 sequence reads: CSVEDPTDPENTEAFF.

The chain is built from TRBV4-3 and TRBJ2-7; TCRdb returns TRBD1, unconfirmable since there is no DNA. CDR1 is LGHNA and CDR2 is YSLEER in the germline V gene. The CDR3 totals 17 residues. This CDR3 is CASSQGVGGARSYEQYF.

The V gene is TRBV15, the J gene TRBJ2-1; TCRdb returns TRBD1, unconfirmable since there is no DNA. Per germline, CDR1 LNHNV and CDR2 YYDKDF (reference sequence). The CDR3 is 14 amino acids. The CDR3 loop reads CATSKGQGDNEQFF.

The rearrangement joins TRBV15 to TRBJ1-1. Germline CDR1 LNHNV, CDR2 YYDKDF (reference sequence). The CDR3 contains 12 residues. CDR3: CATSSGNTEAFF.

V is TRBV29-1 and J is TRBJ2-3; TCRdb calls TRBD1, which cannot be checked without DNA. Per the germline V gene, CDR1 is SQVTM and CDR2 is ANQGSEA. This CDR3 has 12 residues. This CDR3 is CTQRRGTDTQYF.

The CDR3 reads CASSSGVGETQYF. The chain is built from TRBV7-3 and TRBJ2-5; the TRBD1 assignment by TCRdb is unverifiable without DNA. In germline, CDR1 is SGHTA, CDR2 FQGTGA. The CDR3 contains 13 residues.

V usage is TRBV6-6 and J usage is TRBJ1-5; as DNA is missing, the TRBD1 call by TCRdb cannot be tested. Per the germline V gene, CDR1 is MNHNY and CDR2 is SVGAGI (reference sequence). The CDR3 covers 15 residues. The CDR3 sequence is CASTHGTGLNQPQHF.

The chain is built from TRBV14 and TRBJ2-5; TCRdb lists TRBD2, though no DNA is available to test this call. The CDR3 has 14 amino acids. Germline V CDR1 and CDR2: SGHDN, FVKESK. The chain's CDR3 is CASSQVRLAETQYF.

The gene calls are TRBV15 and TRBJ2-2; TCRdb's D gene call, TRBD2, goes unchecked for lack of DNA. The CDR3 spans 15 residues. The V gene's germline CDR1 is LNHNV and CDR2 YYDKDF (reference sequence). CDR3 loop: CATSPREAAPGELFF.

This clonotype is called medium-sized based on its frequency. The gene calls are TRBV29-1 and TRBJ2-2; the D call from TCRdb, TRBD1, cannot be confirmed without DNA. CDR1 is SQVTM, CDR2 ANQGSEA, per germline. This CDR3 is built from 13 residues. This CDR3 reads CSGYRGNTGELFF.

V usage is TRBV21-1 and J usage is TRBJ1-3. TRBV21-1 is a pseudogene. The length of the CDR3 is 15 residues. Here the CDR3 reads CASSKYESSGNTIYF.

The chain joins TRBV29-1 to TRBJ2-6. CDR1 and CDR2 from the germline V gene are SQVTM and ANQGSEA. This CDR3 comprises 13 residues. The CDR3 protein is CSVVASGANVLTF.

The V call is TRBV29-1, the J call TRBJ2-2. Germline-derived CDR1 and CDR2 are SQVTM and ANQGSEA. This CDR3 contains 14 residues. CDR3 region: CSVVLLGNTGELFF.

The rearrangement joins TRBV7-9 to TRBJ1-6. Germline V lookup: CDR1 SEHNR, CDR2 FQNEAQ (reference sequence). The CDR3 sequence is 16 residues long. CDR3 amino acids: CASSISADSYNSPLHF.

V gene TRBV14 combines with J gene TRBJ2-5; checking the TCRdb D call of TRBD1 is not possible without DNA. The CDR3 runs to 16 residues. Germline V gene sequence: CDR1 SGHDN, CDR2 FVKESK. CDR3: CASSQDPGQGRETQYF.

V usage is TRBV28 and J usage is TRBJ2-1; TCRdb outputs TRBD2, but without DNA this stays unchecked. This CDR3 region has 13 residues. In germline, CDR1 is MDHEN, CDR2 SYDVKM. CDR3 amino acids: CASSFWLAGEVFF.

The chain uses TRBV28 and TRBJ2-3; TCRdb picks TRBD1, but there is no DNA to check that call. The germline V gene has CDR1 MDHEN and CDR2 SYDVKM. The CDR3 length is 16 residues. CDR3 protein: CASRDTGGAGTDTQYF.

This sequence joins TRBV29-1 and TRBJ2-3; TCRdb proposes TRBD1, but this gene call is untestable without DNA. The CDR3 consists of 14 residues. Germline loops: CDR1 SQVTM, CDR2 ANQGSEA. CDR3 region: CSVEGTGQSDTQYF.

This chain links TRBV6-5 with TRBJ2-2; TCRdb returns TRBD1, unconfirmable since there is no DNA. CDR1 and CDR2 (germline): MNHEY, SVGAGI. The CDR3 has 15 amino acids. CDR3 sequence reads: CASSPQGRDTGELFF.

This chain connects TRBV28 to TRBJ2-1; no DNA is available, so the TRBD2 call from TCRdb remains unchecked. CDR3 length: 12 amino acids. Germline V gene sequence: CDR1 MDHEN, CDR2 SYDVKM. CDR3: CASREGYNEQFF.

The genes are TRBV6-2 or TRBV6-3 and TRBJ1-5; TCRdb selects TRBD1, and the lack of DNA leaves this call unchecked. The germline V gene has CDR1 MNHEY and CDR2 SVGEGT. CDR3 size: 15 residues. CDR3 region: CASSLQGASNQPQHF.

This chain connects TRBV27 to TRBJ2-2; as DNA is missing, the TRBD1 call by TCRdb cannot be tested. Germline CDR1 reads MNHEY; CDR2 reads SMNVEV (reference sequence). The CDR3 runs to 15 residues. This chain's CDR3 is CASSLTGLFAGELFF.